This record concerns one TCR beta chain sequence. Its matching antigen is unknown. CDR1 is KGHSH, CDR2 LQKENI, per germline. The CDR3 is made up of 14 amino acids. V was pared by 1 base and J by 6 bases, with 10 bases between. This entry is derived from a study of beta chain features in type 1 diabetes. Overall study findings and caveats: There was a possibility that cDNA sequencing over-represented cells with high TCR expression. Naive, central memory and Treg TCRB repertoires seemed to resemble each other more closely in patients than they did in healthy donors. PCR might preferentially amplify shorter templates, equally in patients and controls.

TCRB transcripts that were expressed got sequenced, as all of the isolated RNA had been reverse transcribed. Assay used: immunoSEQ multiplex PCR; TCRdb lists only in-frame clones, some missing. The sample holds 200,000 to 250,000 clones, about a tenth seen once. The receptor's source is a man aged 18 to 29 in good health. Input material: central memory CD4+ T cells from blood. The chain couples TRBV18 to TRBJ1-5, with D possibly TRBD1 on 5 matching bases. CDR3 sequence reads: CASSPQGPLQPQHF. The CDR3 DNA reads TGTGCCAGCTCACCACAGGGACCGCTTCAGCCCCAGCATTTT.